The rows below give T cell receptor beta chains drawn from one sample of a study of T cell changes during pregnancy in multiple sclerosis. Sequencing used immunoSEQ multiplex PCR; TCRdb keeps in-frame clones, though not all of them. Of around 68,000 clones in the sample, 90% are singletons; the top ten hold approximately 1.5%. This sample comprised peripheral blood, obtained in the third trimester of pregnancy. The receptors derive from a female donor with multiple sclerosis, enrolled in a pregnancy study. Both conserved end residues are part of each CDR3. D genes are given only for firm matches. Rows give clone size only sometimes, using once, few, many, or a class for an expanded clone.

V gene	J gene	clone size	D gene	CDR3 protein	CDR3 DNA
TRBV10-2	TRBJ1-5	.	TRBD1	CASYRGPGQPQHF	TGCGCCAGCTACAGGGGGCCCGGTCAGCCCCAGCATTTT
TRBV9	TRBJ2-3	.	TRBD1	CASSVQGQGAGTQYF	TGTGCCAGCAGCGTACAGGGACAGGGGGCCGGTACGCAGTATTTT
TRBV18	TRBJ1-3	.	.	CASSPSAGNTIYF	TGTGCCAGCTCACCAAGCGCTGGAAACACCATATATTTT
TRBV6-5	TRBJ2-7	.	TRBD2	CASSFVGLAGSGEQYF	TGTGCCAGCAGTTTCGTGGGACTAGCGGGGTCGGGCGAGCAGTACTTC
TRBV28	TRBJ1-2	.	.	CASSPYRNYGYTF	TGTGCCAGCAGCCCCTACAGAAACTATGGCTACACCTTC
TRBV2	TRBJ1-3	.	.	CASKVEASSGNTIYF	TGTGCCAGCAAGGTGGAGGCGAGCTCTGGAAACACCATATATTTT
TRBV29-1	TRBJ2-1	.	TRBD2	CSVAGLAGVEAYNEQFF	TGCAGCGTTGCGGGACTAGCGGGAGTTGAAGCCTACAATGAGCAGTTCTTC
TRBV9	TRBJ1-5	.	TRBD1	CASSATTGLNQPQHF	TGTGCCAGCAGCGCTACGACAGGGCTCAATCAGCCCCAGCATTTT
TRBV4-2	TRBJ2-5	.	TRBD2	CASSQDGALAGQETQYF	TGTGCCAGCAGCCAAGATGGGGCACTAGCGGGGCAAGAGACCCAGTACTTC
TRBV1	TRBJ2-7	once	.	CTSSQVGSDSPFSYEQYF	TGCACCAGCAGCCAAGTAGGATCGGATAGCCCCTTTTCTTACGAGCAGTACTTC
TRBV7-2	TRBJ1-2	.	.	CASSVRDIYGYTF	TGTGCCAGCAGCGTCCGGGACATCTATGGCTACACCTTC
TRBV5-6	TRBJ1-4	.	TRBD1	CASSSDRGIEKLFF	TGTGCCAGCAGCTCCGACAGGGGAATAGAAAAACTGTTTTTT
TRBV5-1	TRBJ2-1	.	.	CASSSQGDEQFF	TGCGCCAGCAGTTCACAGGGCGATGAGCAGTTCTTC
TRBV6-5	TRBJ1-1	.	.	CASSYSGVSTEAFF	TGTGCCAGCAGTTACTCAGGGGTGAGCACTGAAGCTTTCTTT
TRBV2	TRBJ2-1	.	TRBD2	CASSESHSGGAEPYNEQFF	TGTGCCAGCAGTGAATCCCATAGCGGGGGGGCAGAACCCTACAATGAGCAGTTCTTC
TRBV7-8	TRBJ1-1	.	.	CASMLTGANTEAFF	TGTGCCAGCATGCTTACAGGAGCGAACACTGAAGCTTTCTTT
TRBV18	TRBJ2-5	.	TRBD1	CASSPLSGTGGGETQYF	TGTGCCAGCTCACCACTATCTGGGACAGGGGGTGGAGAGACCCAGTACTTC
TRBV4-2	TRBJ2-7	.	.	CASSPLGLSEQYF	TGTGCCAGCAGCCCGCTTGGTCTATCCGAGCAGTACTTC
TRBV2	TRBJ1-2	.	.	CASKQDYNYGYTF	TGTGCCAGCAAACAGGACTATAACTATGGCTACACCTTC
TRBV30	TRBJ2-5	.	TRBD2	CAWSRLAGEVQTQYF	TGTGCCTGGAGTAGGTTAGCGGGAGAAGTTCAGACCCAGTACTTC
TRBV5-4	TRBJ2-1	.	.	CASRAPRQGGSYNEQFF	TGTGCCAGCAGAGCACCTCGCCAGGGTGGCTCCTACAATGAGCAGTTCTTC
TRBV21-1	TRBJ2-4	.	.	CASLRGVGKNIQYF	TGTGCCAGCCTACGGGGGGTAGGCAAAAACATTCAGTACTTC
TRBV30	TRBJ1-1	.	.	CAWSVRIGIRNTEAFF	TGTGCCTGGAGTGTACGGATCGGGATCCGGAACACTGAAGCTTTCTTT
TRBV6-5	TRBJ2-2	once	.	CASSYSIGQTGELFF	TGTGCCAGCAGTTACTCGATAGGACAAACCGGGGAGCTGTTTTTT
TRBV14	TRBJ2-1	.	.	CASSQVGVTSQSSYNEQFF	TGTGCCAGCAGCCAAGTAGGAGTGACTTCTCAGAGCTCCTACAATGAGCAGTTCTTC
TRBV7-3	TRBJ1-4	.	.	CASSLGGNEKLFF	TGTGCCAGCAGCTTGGGGGGTAATGAAAAACTGTTTTTT
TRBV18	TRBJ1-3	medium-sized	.	CASSPRRLNSGNTIYF	TGTGCCAGCTCACCACGGAGACTAAACTCTGGAAACACCATATATTTT
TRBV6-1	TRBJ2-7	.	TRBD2	CASSDWTSGSVSYEQYF	TGTGCCAGCAGTGATTGGACTAGCGGGAGTGTCTCCTACGAGCAGTACTTC
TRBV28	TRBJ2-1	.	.	CASSFPPRTSLGLEQFF	TGTGCCAGCAGTTTCCCCCCCAGAACTAGCTTGGGTCTGGAGCAGTTCTTC
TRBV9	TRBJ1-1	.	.	CASSVRVTNTEAFF	TGTGCCAGCAGCGTACGGGTGACGAACACTGAAGCTTTCTTT
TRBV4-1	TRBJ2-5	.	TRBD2	CASSPTSGIVIETQYF	TGCGCCAGCAGCCCGACTAGCGGGATAGTGATCGAGACCCAGTACTTC
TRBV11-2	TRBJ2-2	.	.	CASSILGTGNTGELFF	TGTGCCAGCAGCATTCTCGGGACTGGGAACACCGGGGAGCTGTTTTTT
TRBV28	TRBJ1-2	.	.	CASSNRVRVIYGYTF	TGTGCCAGCAGCAACAGGGTGCGGGTTATTTATGGCTACACCTTC
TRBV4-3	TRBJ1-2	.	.	CASSQDQGFYGYTF	TGCGCCAGCAGCCAAGATCAGGGATTCTATGGCTACACCTTC
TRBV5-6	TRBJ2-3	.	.	CASGQWGLSTDTQYF	TGTGCCAGCGGCCAGTGGGGGCTTAGCACAGATACGCAGTATTTT
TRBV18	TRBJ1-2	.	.	CASSPTTENYGYTF	TGTGCCAGCTCACCCACTACCGAAAACTATGGCTACACCTTC
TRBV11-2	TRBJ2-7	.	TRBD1	CASSLVERGQGRHEQYF	TGTGCCAGCAGCTTAGTAGAAAGGGGACAGGGGAGGCACGAGCAGTACTTC
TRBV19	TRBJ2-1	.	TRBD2	CASSIQASGAYNEQFF	TGTGCCAGTAGTATCCAAGCTAGCGGAGCGTACAATGAGCAGTTCTTC
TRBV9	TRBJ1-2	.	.	CASSVQAGPANYGYTF	TGTGCCAGCAGCGTCCAGGCGGGGCCAGCTAACTATGGCTACACCTTC
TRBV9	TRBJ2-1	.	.	CASSVGAGYNEQFF	TGTGCCAGCAGCGTAGGGGCAGGTTACAATGAGCAGTTCTTC